What follows are 12 T cell receptor beta chains derived from one specimen sequenced in a study of blood T cell repertoires in COVID-19. Measured with immunoSEQ multiplex PCR; TCRdb has only the in-frame clones, and not every one. Among 250,000 to 300,000 clones listed, over 65% were seen once. Sequences were obtained from peripheral blood. The receptors stem from a man between 60 and 75 years old who had recovered from COVID-19.

The V gene is TRBV7-2, the J gene TRBJ1-1, with TRBD1 identical over 9 bases. Germline values: CDR1 SGHTA, CDR2 FQGNSA. The trim removed 4 bases at V and 11 bases at J, leaving 11 bases unmatched. The CDR3 totals 14 residues. The CDR3 nucleotides read TGTGCCAGCAGCTCTCCTTGGGACAGGGTTCGGGCTTTCTTT. Protein: CASSSPWDRVRAFF.

The genes are TRBV3-1 (or the pseudogene TRBV3-2) and TRBJ2-5; tentatively, D is TRBD1 (5 bases). This CDR3 is built from 15 residues. The V gene's germline CDR1 is LGHDT and CDR2 YNNKEL (reference sequence). Trimming pared 1 base from V and 2 bases from J, leaving 11 bases between. CDR3 coding DNA: TGTGCCAGCAGCCAAGGGCTGGGGCAGCAAGAGACCCAGTACTTC. Residues: CASSQGLGQQETQYF.

The rearrangement joins TRBV11-2 to TRBJ1-6; no clear D gene. The CDR3 length is 15 residues. CDR1 is SGHAT, CDR2 FQNNGV, per germline. Trimming took 1 base from V and 0 from J, leaving 4 bases between them. The CDR3 DNA follows: TGTGCCAGCAGCTTAGCCAGCTCCTATAATTCACCCCTCCACTTT. Its translation is CASSLASSYNSPLHF.

The sample holds one count of this clone. The chain links TRBV3-1 (or the pseudogene TRBV3-2) to TRBJ2-7, with 9 bases fitting TRBD2. The germline V gene has CDR1 LGHDT and CDR2 YNNKEL (reference sequence). The CDR3 totals 15 residues. The junction had 4 bases not matched to a gene; V was cut back by 1 base and J by 3 bases. The CDR3 loop reads CASSQASGKDYEQYF. The CDR3 nucleotides read TGTGCCAGCAGCCAAGCTAGCGGGAAAGACTACGAGCAGTACTTC.

This chain connects TRBV6-5 to TRBJ2-7; 9 nucleotides align to TRBD1. The V and J ends lost 5 bases and 0 bases, in that order; junction bases with no gene match: 2. This CDR3 region has 14 residues. From germline, CDR1 is MNHEY and CDR2 SVGAGI. The CDR3 nucleotides read TGTGCCAGCAGTCGGGACAGGGTCTCCTACGAGCAGTACTTC. Translating gives CASSRDRVSYEQYF.

The chain links TRBV9 to TRBJ1-1; no firm D call. The CDR3 is 14 residues long. CDR1 SGDLS and CDR2 YYNGEE come from the germline V gene. The V end was cut by 4 bases, the J end by 5 bases, with 15 bases between. The CDR3 spells CASSTTGGMTEAFF. Here the CDR3 DNA reads TGTGCCAGCAGCACGACGGGAGGGATGACTGAAGCTTTCTTT.

This chain links TRBV5-5 with TRBJ2-7, with 11 nucleotides matching TRBD1. V lost 3 bases, J lost 12 bases, and 14 bases stayed unmatched. This CDR3 contains 15 residues. From germline, CDR1 is SGHKS and CDR2 YYEKEE (reference sequence). The CDR3 DNA sequence: TGTGCCAGCAGCTGGAGGGACAGGGGGGATCCCTCGGGGTACTTC. This gives the protein CASSWRDRGDPSGYF.

This rearrangement joins TRBV11-2 to TRBJ1-1; TRBD1 might be the D (5 bases). This CDR3 region has 14 residues. Germline CDR1 reads SGHAT; CDR2 reads FQNNGV. The V gene lost 0 bases and the J gene lost 9 bases, with 14 bases spanning the gap. The CDR3 sequence: CASSLDRVALQAFF. For the CDR3, the DNA is TGTGCCAGCAGCTTAGACAGGGTTGCTCTGCAAGCTTTCTTT.

The rearrangement joins TRBV7-9 to TRBJ2-7; weak D call: TRBD1 (6 bases). V was trimmed by 5 bases and J by 5 bases, leaving 13 bases between them. Germline values: CDR1 SEHNR, CDR2 FQNEAQ (reference sequence). This CDR3 contains 13 residues. CDR3 residues: CASSAGATDEQYF. The CDR3 nucleotides are TGTGCCAGCAGCGCAGGGGCGACTGACGAGCAGTACTTC.

The rearrangement uses TRBV3-1 (or the pseudogene TRBV3-2) and TRBJ2-1; 9 positions agree with TRBD2. The germline V gene has CDR1 LGHDT and CDR2 YNNKEL (reference sequence). This CDR3 is 15 amino acids long. V trimming: 1 base; J trimming: 4 bases; junction bases outside the gene matches: 2. CDR3 sequence: CASSQALAGYNEQFF. The DNA of the CDR3 is TGTGCCAGCAGCCAAGCGCTAGCGGGGTACAATGAGCAGTTCTTC.

This clone has only one observation. The sample holds other DNA sequences that translate to the same CDR3. The rearrangement joins TRBV6-2 or TRBV6-3 to TRBJ1-5; D gene ambiguous. The CDR3 length is 15 residues. V was clipped by 6 bases and J by 2 bases, with 14 bases between them. The germline CDR1 and CDR2 sequences are MNHEY and SVGEGT. CDR3 DNA sequence: TGTGCCAGCAGCAACATTGGAGGTGGCAATCAGCCCCAGCATTTT. Residues: CASSNIGGGNQPQHF.

The V and J genes are TRBV18 and TRBJ2-1, with TRBD2 as a possible D gene (5 bases). Germline V lookup: CDR1 KGHSH, CDR2 LQKENI. The CDR3 is made up of 12 amino acids. Trimming removed 6 bases from V and 8 bases from J, with 11 bases in between. The CDR3 protein is CASSQLGYEQFF. CDR3 coding DNA: TGTGCCAGCTCGCAACTAGGCTATGAGCAGTTCTTC.